Presented here are 21 T cell receptor beta chains from one specimen sequenced in a study of CD8+CD57+ T cells in acquired aplastic anemia. All patients picked for sequencing had shown, by flow cytometry, an expansion of CD8+CD57+ cells. Genomic DNA provided the template from which TCR beta VDJ and CDR3 profiles were obtained. TCRdb passed the reads through MiXCR, listing each CDR3 protein once. The table records around 430,000 distinct CDR3 sequences, about a third of them present only once. The sequenced material came from sorted CD4+, CD8+, or CD8+CD57+ T cells (not recorded which) from PBMCs. The receptors stem from a human donor with aplastic anemia.

This clonotype has more than one count but fewer than ten. The chain joins TRBV6-4 to TRBJ2-7; TRBD2 matches 7 bases. Germline V gene lookup returns CDR1 MRHNA and CDR2 SNTAGT. This CDR3 spans 13 amino acids. Germline trimming cut 6 bases from V and 6 bases from J; bases unmatched to any gene: 8. This chain's CDR3 is CASRMGSGGEQYF. The CDR3 coding sequence is TGTGCCAGCAGAATGGGGTCGGGGGGCGAGCAGTACTTC.

This clonotype is categorized as medium-sized. The chain carries TRBV10-3 and TRBJ2-7; D might be TRBD1 (6 bases). V lost 6 bases and J lost 2, with 14 bases in between. The germline V gene encodes CDR1 ENHRY and CDR2 SYGVKD. CDR3 length: 14 amino acids. The CDR3 loop reads CAISAQGYPYEQYF. The DNA of the CDR3 is TGTGCCATCAGCGCACAGGGTTACCCCTACGAGCAGTACTTC.

The V gene is TRBV11-1, the J gene TRBJ2-2, with 14 bases identical to TRBD2. Trimming removed 10 bases from V and 4 bases from J; junction bases left unmatched: 17. Germline V gives CDR1 SGHAT, CDR2 FQDESV (reference sequence). The CDR3 length is 19 residues. For the CDR3, the DNA is TGTGCCATCAGAACCTCCGGGACTAGCGGGGGATCCCCCACCGGGGAGCTGTTTTTT. As protein: CAIRTSGTSGGSPTGELFF.

CDR3: CASSQDRLAGDTANTGELFF. The CDR3, as DNA: TGCGCCAGCAGCCAAGACCGGCTAGCGGGAGATACCGCGAACACCGGGGAGCTGTTTTTT. The chain links TRBV4-1 to TRBJ2-2, with TRBD2 matching over 10 bases. Germline CDR1 is MGHRA and CDR2 is YSYEKL. The CDR3 consists of 20 residues. The V and J ends lost 0 bases and 0 bases, in that order; junction bases with no gene match: 10.

The count of this clonotype is one. A much larger clone differs from this one at a single base, so this may be a read error. This chain links TRBV15 with TRBJ2-3; 12 bases map to TRBD2. Germline V lookup: CDR1 LNHNV, CDR2 YYDKDF (reference sequence). There are 16 residues in the CDR3. The V gene end was trimmed by 2 bases and the J gene end by 2 bases; junction bases not matched to a gene: 2. The CDR3 nucleotides read TGTGCCACCAGCAGAAGGACTAGCGGGGACACAGATACGCAGTATTTT. It is translated as CATSRRTSGDTDTQYF. The full variable domain, in which reference TRBV15 and TRBJ2-3 provide the parts outside the CDR3, is DAMVIQNPRYQVTQFGKPVTLSCSQTLNHNVMYWYQQKSSQAPKLLFHYYDKDFNNEADTPDNFQSRRPNTSFCFLDIRSPGLGDTAMYLCATSRRTSGDTDTQYFGPGTRLTVL.

CDR3 bases: TGTGCCAGCAGCTCCCTCACCGGGACGGATCCTTCGGGTTACGAGCAGTACTTC. Translated: CASSSLTGTDPSGYEQYF. The chain joins TRBV13 to TRBJ2-7, with D tentatively TRBD1 or TRBD2 (5 bases each). The CDR3 runs to 18 residues. V shed 4 bases and J shed 4 bases, with 26 bases lying between them. CDR1 and CDR2 from the germline V gene are PRHDT and FYEKMQ (reference sequence).

As for this clonotype: It may be a read error: a sequence one base away is much more abundant. The conserved closing phenylalanine or tryptophan is absent in this CDR3, likely reflecting a read error. The chain has TRBV20-1 and TRBJ1-2; 8 positions match TRBD1. Germline loops: CDR1 DFQATT, CDR2 SNEGSKA (reference sequence). The CDR3 contains 14 residues. V trimming: 3 bases; J trimming: 3 bases; junction bases outside the gene matches: 6. The CDR3, as DNA: TGCAGTGCTAGCTCCGGACAGGGCGACTATGGCTACACCCTC. Amino acid sequence: CSASSGQGDYGYTL.

The rearrangement links TRBV7-3 to TRBJ2-1; 8 positions agree with TRBD2. V lost 1 base to trimming and J lost 8 bases; unmatched junction nucleotides: 7. Germline V gene sequence: CDR1 SGHTA, CDR2 FQGTGA. The CDR3 has 15 amino acids. This CDR3 reads CASSLNLAGVDEQFF. The CDR3 DNA reads TGTGCCAGCAGCTTAAACCTAGCGGGCGTCGATGAGCAGTTCTTC.

This clonotype was observed a few times. The chain is built from TRBV6-1 and TRBJ2-2; 7 bases are shared with TRBD2. Germline lookup yields CDR1 MNHNS and CDR2 SASEGT. V was pared by 6 bases and J by 3 bases, with 7 bases of the junction left unmatched. The CDR3 extends over 15 amino acids. Written as DNA, the CDR3 is TGTGCCAGCAGCAGGGAGGGAAGGCACACCGGGGAGCTGTTTTTT. It translates to CASSREGRHTGELFF.

As concerns this clonotype: This clone may be a read error of a much larger clone one base away. The V gene is TRBV7-9, the J gene TRBJ2-7; 14 bases agree with TRBD2. Germline V lookup: CDR1 SEHNR, CDR2 FQNEAQ (reference sequence). The CDR3 sequence is 15 residues long. The CDR3 spells CATGLAGDRSYGQYF. The CDR3, as DNA: TGTGCCACGGGACTAGCGGGGGACCGCTCCTACGGGCAGTACTTC. Full variable domain (rest looked up from reference TRBV7-9 and TRBJ2-7): DTGVSQNPRHKITKRGQNVTFRCDPISEHNRLYWYRQTLGQGPEFLTYFQNEAQLEKSRLLSDRFSAERPKGSFSTLEIQRTEQGDSAMYLCATGLAGDRSYGQYFGPGTRLTVT.

In nucleotides, the CDR3 is TGCGCCAGCAGCCAAACGGGACTAGCGGGCGGGCAGTTCTTC. This translates into CASSQTGLAGGQFF. This chain uses TRBV4-1 with TRBJ2-1; 12 positions match TRBD2. V lost 2 bases, J lost 12 bases, and 5 bases stayed unmatched. The length of the CDR3 is 14 residues. Germline V CDR1 and CDR2: MGHRA, YSYEKL.

The chain combines TRBV9 with TRBJ1-2; D unclear. The CDR3 is 14 residues long. Per the germline V gene, CDR1 is SGDLS and CDR2 is YYNGEE. The ends were cut back, 4 bases at V and 8 bases at J, with 18 bases in the middle. The CDR3 here is CASSQERTARGYTF. The CDR3 region has the DNA TGTGCCAGCAGCCAAGAGCGGACGGCCAGGGGCTACACCTTC. Full variable domain (rest looked up from reference TRBV9 and TRBJ1-2): DSGVTQTPKHLITATGQRVTLRCSPRSGDLSVYWYQQSLDQGLQFLIQYYNGEERAKGNILERFSAQQFPDLHSELNLSSLELGDSALYFCASSQERTARGYTFGSGTRLTVV.

This clonotype was observed at least ten times. The chain carries TRBV2 and TRBJ1-2; TRBD1 matches at 7 bases. Unmatched junction bases numbered 8, after V lost 4 bases and J lost 0 bases. The CDR3 spans 16 residues. The germline gives CDR1 SNHLY, CDR2 FYNNEI. CDR3 region: CASSVDGTGANYGYTF. In DNA form, the CDR3 reads TGTGCCAGCAGTGTAGACGGTACAGGGGCTAACTATGGCTACACCTTC.

The chain has TRBV19 and TRBJ1-2; D perhaps matches TRBD1 (5 bases). The germline gives CDR1 LNHDA, CDR2 SQIVND (reference sequence). This CDR3 contains 13 residues. V lost 3 bases to trimming and J lost 13 bases, with 18 bases between them. The CDR3 DNA reads as TGTGCCAGTAGTATTTTTGCAGGGTTGGAAGGCACCTTC. Its protein is CASSIFAGLEGTF.

The chain links TRBV7-6 to TRBJ2-5; D gene ambiguous. CDR1 is SGHVS and CDR2 is FNYEAQ in the germline V gene. Trimming cost V 5 bases and J 5 bases, with 12 bases left between them. The CDR3 runs 13 residues. CDR3 residues: CASSHDLQETQYF. CDR3 DNA: TGTGCCAGCAGCCACGACTTACAGGAGACCCAGTACTTC. Filled out from reference TRBV7-6 and TRBJ2-5, the complete variable domain reads GAGVSQSPRYKVTKRGQDVALRCDPISGHVSLYWYRQALGQGPEFLTYFNYEAQQDKSGLPNDRFSAERPEGSISTLTIQRTEQRDSAMYRCASSHDLQETQYFGPGTRLLVL.

The chain combines TRBV20-1 with TRBJ2-3; D ambiguous. CDR1 is DFQATT, CDR2 SNEGSKA, per germline (reference sequence). The CDR3 has 11 residues. The germline V and J ends were trimmed by 6 bases and 6 bases, with 10 bases remaining between them. The CDR3 DNA reads as TGCAGTGCCCCTTCTGCGGATACGCAGTATTTT. The encoded protein is CSAPSADTQYF.

This chain links TRBV5-4 with TRBJ1-3; no firm D call. The CDR3 runs 17 residues. The V end was cut by 0 bases, the J end by 0 bases, with 13 bases between. CDR1 and CDR2 (germline): SGHNT, YYREEE (reference sequence). The CDR3 spells CASSLGPAVHSGNTIYF. As DNA, the CDR3 is TGTGCCAGCAGCTTGGGTCCGGCGGTACACTCTGGAAACACCATATATTTT.

The chain joins TRBV6-2 or TRBV6-3 to TRBJ2-2, with TRBD2 matching over 7 bases. The germline V gene encodes CDR1 MNHEY and CDR2 SVGEGT. V shed 4 bases and J 3 bases; nucleotides not matched to a gene: 14. The CDR3 has 18 amino acids. In DNA form, the CDR3 reads TGTGCCAGCAGTTTCTTATCCGCGGGAGTGCGGGACACCGGGGAGCTGTTTTTT. Amino acid sequence: CASSFLSAGVRDTGELFF.

This clonotype has only a few counts. The genes are TRBV7-9 and TRBJ1-5, with a weak D call TRBD1 (5 bases). Per the germline V gene, CDR1 is SEHNR and CDR2 is FQNEAQ (reference sequence). V lost 5 bases and J 9 bases, leaving 11 bases between the germline ends. The CDR3 extends over 12 amino acids. CDR3 DNA sequence: TGTGCCAGCAGCCAACCTGGGGGGCCCCAGCATTTT. Its protein product is CASSQPGGPQHF.

This clonotype was detected many times. This chain uses TRBV9 with TRBJ1-6, with a possible D match to TRBD1 (5 bases). CDR1 is SGDLS and CDR2 is YYNGEE in the germline V gene. CDR3 length: 15 amino acids. Trimming removed 0 bases at V and 10 bases at J, with 14 bases between. The CDR3 DNA follows: TGTGCCAGCAGCGTAGATGGAGTAGGGGTGTCACCCCTCCACTTT. Its protein is CASSVDGVGVSPLHF.

This clonotype has a count of ten or more. This sequence joins TRBV29-1 and TRBJ1-2; 7 nucleotides line up with TRBD1. The CDR3 runs to 13 residues. V shed 5 bases and J 6 bases; nucleotides not matched to a gene: 9. The germline V gene has CDR1 SQVTM and CDR2 ANQGSEA. CDR3 coding DNA: TGCAGCGTTCGACAGGGTTGGTCTGATGGCTACACCTTC. This translates into CSVRQGWSDGYTF.